The rows below give T cell receptor beta chains drawn from one sample of a study of cytomegalovirus exposure and HLA in healthy donors. TCRdb's table, derived via immunoSEQ multiplex PCR, lists solely in-frame clones and lacks some. The table records about 110,000 clones, 60% to 85% of them present only once. Input material: PBMCs. Every receptor here comes from a woman between 25 and 40 years old in good health and CMV-seronegative. Each CDR3 is given with its conserved first and last residue. Each record gives: clone size, J gene, V gene, CDR3 length, D gene, CDR3 protein, CDR3 DNA. The D gene is left open where the match is weak. Clone size is given for some rows only: seen once, a few or many times, or a class if the clone is expanded.

abundance: NA
j_gene: TRBJ2-7
v_gene: TRBV4-1
len: 19
d_gene: TRBD2
CDR3aa: CASSPHFLAGGAHHYEQYF
CDR3nt: TGCGCCAGCAGCCCGCATTTTCTAGCGGGAGGTGCCCACCACTACGAGCAGTACTTC

abundance: NA
j_gene: TRBJ1-5
v_gene: TRBV7-9
len: 12
d_gene: NA
CDR3aa: CASSREGQPQHF
CDR3nt: TGTGCCAGCAGCCGAGAGGGTCAGCCCCAGCATTTT

abundance: NA
j_gene: TRBJ2-7
v_gene: TRBV28
len: 13
d_gene: NA
CDR3aa: CASGSRSVYEQYF
CDR3nt: TGTGCCAGCGGTTCGAGGTCGGTCTACGAGCAGTACTTC

abundance: NA
j_gene: TRBJ2-5
v_gene: TRBV7-2
len: 12
d_gene: TRBD2
CDR3aa: CASSPPGGDQYF
CDR3nt: TGTGCCAGCAGCCCCCCCGGGGGGGACCAGTACTTC

abundance: NA
j_gene: TRBJ1-1
v_gene: TRBV7-2
len: 14
d_gene: NA
CDR3aa: CASSLVGPDTEAFF
CDR3nt: TGTGCCAGCAGCTTAGTCGGTCCGGACACTGAAGCTTTCTTT

abundance: NA
j_gene: TRBJ1-2
v_gene: TRBV6-1
len: 14
d_gene: TRBD1
CDR3aa: CASSRTGANYGYTF
CDR3nt: TGTGCCAGCAGTAGGACAGGAGCTAACTATGGCTACACCTTC

abundance: NA
j_gene: TRBJ1-2
v_gene: TRBV11-2
len: 16
d_gene: TRBD1
CDR3aa: CASSLGAGTGARGYTF
CDR3nt: TGTGCCAGCAGCTTAGGAGCCGGGACAGGAGCTAGGGGCTACACCTTC

abundance: once
j_gene: TRBJ1-1
v_gene: TRBV28
len: 14
d_gene: TRBD1
CDR3aa: CASHHQGADTEAFF
CDR3nt: TGTGCCAGCCATCATCAGGGGGCCGACACTGAAGCTTTCTTT

abundance: NA
j_gene: TRBJ2-7
v_gene: TRBV7-6
len: 16
d_gene: TRBD2
CDR3aa: CASSPLGGAGVNEQYF
CDR3nt: TGTGCCAGCAGCCCCCTCGGTGGGGCGGGAGTAAACGAGCAGTACTTC

abundance: NA
j_gene: TRBJ1-1
v_gene: TRBV28
len: 16
d_gene: TRBD1
CDR3aa: CASRVGQGNRSTEAFF
CDR3nt: TGTGCCAGCAGAGTCGGACAGGGTAATCGTAGCACTGAAGCTTTCTTT

abundance: NA
j_gene: TRBJ1-1
v_gene: TRBV11-2
len: 14
d_gene: TRBD1
CDR3aa: CASRTIRDRREAFF
CDR3nt: TGTGCCAGCAGAACAATCCGGGACAGACGAGAAGCTTTCTTT

abundance: NA
j_gene: TRBJ2-3
v_gene: TRBV6-4
len: 15
d_gene: TRBD2
CDR3aa: CASSDTSGGADTQYF
CDR3nt: TGTGCCAGCAGTGACACTAGCGGGGGGGCAGATACGCAGTATTTT

abundance: NA
j_gene: TRBJ2-1
v_gene: TRBV20-1
len: 11
d_gene: NA
CDR3aa: CSSSRYNEQFF
CDR3nt: TGCAGTTCTTCGAGGTACAATGAGCAGTTCTTC

abundance: NA
j_gene: TRBJ2-7
v_gene: TRBV4-2
len: 15
d_gene: NA
CDR3aa: CASSQGGDFSYEQYF
CDR3nt: TGTGCCAGCAGCCAAGGTGGGGACTTTTCCTACGAGCAGTACTTC

abundance: NA
j_gene: TRBJ2-2
v_gene: TRBV6-5
len: 14
d_gene: NA
CDR3aa: CASSYSGLTGELFF
CDR3nt: TGTGCCAGCAGTTACTCCGGGTTAACCGGGGAGCTGTTTTTT

abundance: NA
j_gene: TRBJ2-3
v_gene: TRBV29-1
len: 15
d_gene: TRBD2
CDR3aa: CSVGVIGGETDTQYF
CDR3nt: TGCAGCGTTGGGGTTATCGGGGGGGAGACAGATACGCAGTATTTT